This record looks at one T cell receptor (beta chain) sequence and its context. This specimen belongs to a study of blood T cell repertoires in COVID-19. On the study more broadly: Italy, Spain and the United States were the sources of the convalescent and acute COVID-19 samples. From T cells, B-cell-depleted T cells, or PBMCs came the material, which was cDNA or gDNA.

Assay: immunoSEQ multiplex PCR; the TCRdb copy retains only in-frame clones and omits some. The sample has 25,000 to 35,000 clones; roughly 78% are singletons. CDR3 length equals 15 residues. The germline V gene has CDR1 MNHNY and CDR2 SVGAGI (reference sequence). V lost 7 bases and J lost 2; bases outside the gene matches: 11. The rearrangement uses TRBV6-6 and TRBJ2-7, with TRBD1 matching 7 bases. Sequenced material: peripheral blood. The sequence was collected from a boy aged 2 to 10 with active or convalescent COVID-19. In DNA, the CDR3 is TGTGCCAGCATTAATAAGGGGACAGATACCTACGAGCAGTACTTC. Protein sequence: CASINKGTDTYEQYF.